This T cell receptor (beta chain) appears in the sequencing data of a study of blood T cell repertoires in COVID-19. Study overall: COVID-19 samples from acute and convalescent phases originated in the United States, Italy and Spain.

The CDR3 is made up of 14 amino acids. J lost 3 bases, V lost 3 bases, and 5 bases had no gene match. In germline, CDR1 is SQVTM, CDR2 ANQGSEA. In the original workflow: Nucleated cell counts were estimated from reference gene primer amplification. Assay used: immunoSEQ multiplex PCR; TCRdb lists only in-frame clones, some missing. V and J calls and clone size are given by that table; D and trimming were obtained from the DNA. This table holds 120,000 to 150,000 clones, 84% found once. The chain recombines TRBV29-1 with TRBJ1-1; 9 bases are shared with TRBD1. This clonotype was obtained from a woman in her forties or fifties who had been exposed to COVID-19. The sample comprised PBMCs or T cells enriched from blood (not recorded which). The CDR3 protein is CSVDDRGLDTEAFF. In nucleotides, the CDR3 is TGCAGCGTTGACGACAGGGGGTTGGACACTGAAGCTTTCTTT. Complete variable domain (other parts from reference TRBV29-1 and TRBJ1-1): SAVISQKPSRDICQRGTSLTIQCQVDSQVTMMFWYRQQPGQSLTLIATANQGSEATYESGFVIDKFPISRPNLTFSTLTVSNMSPEDSSIYLCSVDDRGLDTEAFFGQGTRLTVV.